This is a list of T cell receptor beta chains from one sample in a study of blood T cell repertoires in COVID-19. Sequencing used immunoSEQ multiplex PCR; TCRdb keeps in-frame clones, though not all of them. Of around 120,000 clones in the sample, around 89% are singletons; the top ten hold about a third. Sequences were obtained from peripheral blood. These receptors all come from a woman at least 80 years old with acute or convalescent COVID-19. The CDR3 runs from the conserved cysteine through the conserved F or W. Fields, in order: J gene, D gene, V gene, CDR3 protein. A D gene is named only where the DNA matches it firmly.

TRBJ2-7 | TRBD1 | TRBV12-5 | CASGPSGQGPGLQYF
TRBJ1-2 | TRBD1 | TRBV4-1 | CASSQGQPLGYTF
TRBJ1-6 | - | TRBV4-3 | CASSGGGSPLHF
TRBJ1-1 | - | TRBV19 | CASSIDLPGNTEAFF
TRBJ1-2 | - | TRBV2 | CASRARTESYGYTF
TRBJ2-3 | - | TRBV9 | CASSVAGGSEGWPDTQYF
TRBJ1-1 | TRBD1 | TRBV10-3 | CAIRGQGDGTEAFF
TRBJ2-5 | TRBD1 | TRBV5-1 | CASSTGQGQETQYF
TRBJ2-7 | TRBD1 | TRBV6-2/TRBV6-3 | CASSRDSSTYEQYF
TRBJ1-3 | - | TRBV10-3 | CATSSLGGSGNTIYF
TRBJ1-1 | TRBD1 | TRBV7-9 | CASSRTRTGGLLGDTEAFF
TRBJ2-7 | TRBD1 | TRBV18 | CASSPLPGQNYEQYF
TRBJ1-1 | TRBD1 | TRBV6-5 | CASSPGQWNTEAFF
TRBJ1-6 | TRBD1 | TRBV4-1 | CASSPHRGDSPLHF
TRBJ2-3 | TRBD2 | TRBV7-2 | CASSLVPGGPTDTQYF
TRBJ2-7 | - | TRBV28 | CASSFRYEQYF
TRBJ2-5 | - | TRBV27 | CASSFGGQPVGETQYF
TRBJ1-6 | - | TRBV4-1 | CASSQGATYNSPLHF
TRBJ1-5 | TRBD1 | TRBV19 | CASRPGQGFQPQHF
TRBJ2-7 | - | TRBV6-5 | CASSLTRTEEQYF
TRBJ2-2 | TRBD2 | TRBV24-1 | CATSEDWTRRGANTGELFF
TRBJ2-7 | - | TRBV20-1 | CSASPFSSYEQYF
TRBJ2-3 | - | TRBV5-4 | CASSLFPLMGGESTDTQYF
TRBJ2-6 | - | TRBV5-8 | CASPWGLTGTSSGANVLTF
TRBJ2-1 | TRBD2 | TRBV24-1 | CATSGRTSGNNEQFF
TRBJ1-2 | - | TRBV7-2 | CASSFQGWDGYTF
TRBJ1-2 | TRBD1 | TRBV18 | CASSPDYRGRAYGYTF
TRBJ2-7 | - | TRBV30 | CAWSAGYEQYF
TRBJ1-6 | - | TRBV9 | CASSAEWTSGSPLHF
TRBJ2-5 | TRBD2 | TRBV7-8 | CASSLFVAGGGETQYF
TRBJ1-2 | - | TRBV5-1 | CASSLQGSNYGYTF
TRBJ1-5 | - | TRBV6-4 | CASSDPENILTCNQPQHF
TRBJ1-5 | - | TRBV5-6 | CASSLAEFSNQPQHF
TRBJ1-2 | - | TRBV5-1 | CASSLNEAKSGYGYTF
TRBJ2-7 | - | TRBV5-6 | CASSLISVYEQYF
TRBJ1-4 | TRBD1 | TRBV10-3 | CAIKGQGDEKLFF
TRBJ1-2 | - | TRBV5-1 | CASSLDGGAGYGYTF
TRBJ2-2 | TRBD1 | TRBV2 | CASRNTGVNTGELFF
TRBJ2-2 | - | TRBV2 | CASSVSGLDTGELFF
TRBJ1-2 | - | TRBV15 | CATSRVGGGYGYTF
TRBJ2-7 | - | TRBV10-1 | CASSGPRAPYEQYF
TRBJ1-3 | TRBD1 | TRBV15 | CATKQRGQGRDTIYF
TRBJ2-3 | - | TRBV9 | CASSALQGTSTDTQYF
TRBJ2-7 | TRBD2 | TRBV2 | CASRGLAGGEQYF
TRBJ1-5 | - | TRBV6-5 | CASSYRDNQPQHF
TRBJ1-2 | - | TRBV18 | CASSPLEDLRNYGYTF
TRBJ1-1 | - | TRBV21-1 | CASKRTGPRGNTEAFF
TRBJ2-1 | - | TRBV20-1 | CSAPRANEQFF
TRBJ1-5 | - | TRBV10-3 | CAIRPGVSQPQHF
TRBJ1-5 | - | TRBV28 | CASSLFQGWQPQHF
TRBJ1-1 | - | TRBV19 | CASSIDGRWVNTEAFF
TRBJ2-7 | - | TRBV9 | CASSVEGDYEQYF
TRBJ1-1 | TRBD1 | TRBV30 | CAWSVPGGPAWGTEAFF
TRBJ2-2 | - | TRBV19 | CASRGLQGGTGELFF
TRBJ1-2 | - | TRBV27 | CASSYSPKTVGYTF
TRBJ2-5 | TRBD1 | TRBV7-8 | CASSLVGGQRIETQYF